This TCR beta chain is from a study of cytomegalovirus exposure and HLA in healthy donors. Notes on this clone: Its antigen is currently unknown.

The ends were cut back, 3 bases at V and 4 bases at J, with 10 bases in the middle. The germline gives CDR1 SGHNT, CDR2 YENEEA. The CDR3 covers 14 residues. Researchers ran the PCR with 60 Vbeta and 13 Jbeta primers. In the study's own analysis: Later work found 65 million to 100 million unique TCR beta chains, with around 10 million shared. Libraries were prepared by immunoSEQ multiplex PCR; TCRdb keeps only in-frame clonotypes and omits some of them. V, J and clone size are taken as reported in that table, and D and trimming were inferred from the DNA itself. Counted here are 80,000 to 90,000 clones, around 80% occurring once; the ten biggest clones make up roughly 2.2%. General study findings and limits: HLA alleles were associated with around 17,000 TCR beta sequences in a later analysis at 0.05 false discovery rate.

The TCR sequence derives from a man aged 35-49 years in good health and CMV-seronegative. The V and J genes are TRBV11-3 and TRBJ1-5; D is perhaps TRBD1 (5 bases). Sequenced material: PBMCs. The chain's CDR3 is CASSFNQGNQPQHF. The DNA of the CDR3 is TGTGCCAGCAGCTTTAACCAGGGAAATCAGCCCCAGCATTTT.